The rows below give T cell receptor beta chains drawn from one sample of a study of cytomegalovirus exposure and HLA in healthy donors. Produced via immunoSEQ multiplex PCR; TCRdb's table is partial and in-frame only. The top ten hold under 2% of the sample, which has roughly 100,000 clones, approximately 80% seen once. Sequencing was performed on PBMCs. Receptors originate from a woman aged 40 to 49 in good health and CMV-seronegative. Both conserved end residues are part of each CDR3. The D gene is left open where the match is weak. Size tells how often a clone was seen (once, few, many) or the class of an expanded clone, and some rows leave it out.

CDR3 protein: CASSLVAGFTNEQFF
CDR3 DNA: TGTGCCAGCAGCTTAGTGGCAGGGTTTACGAATGAGCAGTTCTTC
clone size: few
J gene: TRBJ2-1
V gene: TRBV11-2
D gene: .

CDR3 protein: CSSSLTGGRTSTEAFF
CDR3 DNA: TGTTCCAGCAGCTTAACAGGGGGAAGGACGAGTACTGAAGCTTTCTTT
clone size: once
J gene: TRBJ1-1
V gene: TRBV7-9
D gene: TRBD1

CDR3 protein: CATSSGYGYTF
CDR3 DNA: TGTGCCACCAGCAGCGGGTATGGCTACACCTTC
clone size: .
J gene: TRBJ1-2
V gene: TRBV15
D gene: .

CDR3 protein: CASSFHESELLAKNIQYF
CDR3 DNA: TGCGCCAGCAGCTTCCACGAGTCCGAACTACTAGCCAAAAACATTCAGTACTTC
clone size: .
J gene: TRBJ2-4
V gene: TRBV5-1
D gene: .

CDR3 protein: CASSRTVLASRSYNEQFF
CDR3 DNA: TGTGCCAGCAGCCGGACAGTACTAGCGAGCCGCTCCTACAATGAGCAGTTCTTC
clone size: .
J gene: TRBJ2-1
V gene: TRBV14
D gene: .

CDR3 protein: CASSRVGLYNEQFF
CDR3 DNA: TGTGCCAGCAGCCGGGTGGGTCTCTACAATGAGCAGTTCTTC
clone size: .
J gene: TRBJ2-1
V gene: TRBV7-9
D gene: .

CDR3 protein: CASSGDFLSGANVLTF
CDR3 DNA: TGTGCCAGCAGTGGGGACTTCCTCTCTGGGGCCAACGTCCTGACTTTC
clone size: .
J gene: TRBJ2-6
V gene: TRBV6-1
D gene: .

CDR3 protein: CASSLKEAYEQYF
CDR3 DNA: TGTGCCAGCAGCTTAAAAGAGGCCTACGAGCAGTACTTC
clone size: .
J gene: TRBJ2-7
V gene: TRBV7-2
D gene: .

CDR3 protein: CASSSRLAENTGELFF
CDR3 DNA: TGTGCCAGCAGCTCTAGACTAGCGGAAAACACCGGGGAGCTGTTTTTT
clone size: .
J gene: TRBJ2-2
V gene: TRBV9
D gene: TRBD2

CDR3 protein: CASSLTGWNTEAFF
CDR3 DNA: TGTGCCAGCAGCTTGACAGGGTGGAACACTGAAGCTTTCTTT
clone size: few
J gene: TRBJ1-1
V gene: TRBV7-3
D gene: TRBD1

CDR3 protein: CARARFSTEHRGAVF
CDR3 DNA: TGTGCCAGGGCAAGATTTTCGACCGAACACCGGGGAGCTGTTTTT
clone size: .
J gene: TRBJ2-2
V gene: TRBV27
D gene: .

CDR3 protein: CASSQKGAEGEGYTF
CDR3 DNA: TGCGCCAGCAGCCAAAAAGGGGCAGAAGGTGAGGGCTACACCTTC
clone size: once
J gene: TRBJ1-2
V gene: TRBV5-1
D gene: .

CDR3 protein: CASSPVGTTYNEQFF
CDR3 DNA: TGCGCCAGCAGCCCCGTCGGAACTACCTACAATGAGCAGTTCTTC
clone size: .
J gene: TRBJ2-1
V gene: TRBV4-3
D gene: .

CDR3 protein: CASSQTSGSTDTQYF
CDR3 DNA: TGCGCCAGCAGCCAGACTAGCGGGAGCACAGATACGCAGTATTTT
clone size: .
J gene: TRBJ2-3
V gene: TRBV4-3
D gene: TRBD2

CDR3 protein: CASSDGAGGYTDTQYF
CDR3 DNA: TGTGCCAGCAGTGATGGGGCGGGAGGGTACACAGATACGCAGTATTTT
clone size: .
J gene: TRBJ2-3
V gene: TRBV2
D gene: TRBD2

CDR3 protein: CASSRGNQGAHGYTF
CDR3 DNA: TGTGCCAGTAGTCGAGGCAACCAGGGGGCGCACGGCTACACCTTC
clone size: .
J gene: TRBJ1-2
V gene: TRBV19
D gene: TRBD1

CDR3 protein: CASSLAGGGYEQYF
CDR3 DNA: TGTGCCAGCAGCTTAGCAGGGGGCGGATACGAGCAGTACTTC
clone size: .
J gene: TRBJ2-7
V gene: TRBV7-2
D gene: TRBD1

CDR3 protein: CASSQDIMSEQFF
CDR3 DNA: TGCGCCAGCAGCCAAGATATTATGAGTGAGCAGTTCTTC
clone size: .
J gene: TRBJ2-1
V gene: TRBV4-3
D gene: .

CDR3 protein: CASSEWSGEGATQYF
CDR3 DNA: TGTGCCAGTAGTGAGTGGTCGGGAGAGGGGGCTACGCAGTATTTT
clone size: .
J gene: TRBJ2-3
V gene: TRBV19
D gene: .

CDR3 protein: CASLNLRQGIDEQYF
CDR3 DNA: TGTGCCAGCCTCAATTTAAGACAGGGGATCGACGAGCAGTACTTC
clone size: .
J gene: TRBJ2-7
V gene: TRBV5-8
D gene: TRBD1

CDR3 protein: CASSSSGSVDYEQYF
CDR3 DNA: TGTGCCAGCAGTTCAAGCGGGAGTGTGGACTACGAGCAGTACTTC
clone size: .
J gene: TRBJ2-7
V gene: TRBV28
D gene: TRBD2

CDR3 protein: CASSLDSGSYYEQYF
CDR3 DNA: TGTGCCAGCAGCTTAGACAGCGGGTCCTACTACGAGCAGTACTTC
clone size: .
J gene: TRBJ2-7
V gene: TRBV11-2
D gene: .

CDR3 protein: CASSSGGVGGNEQFF
CDR3 DNA: TGTGCCAGCAGCTCGGGGGGGGTAGGGGGCAATGAGCAGTTCTTC
clone size: once
J gene: TRBJ2-1
V gene: TRBV11-1
D gene: TRBD2

CDR3 protein: CASNPASREQYF
CDR3 DNA: TGTGCCAGCAATCCGGCCTCTAGGGAGCAGTACTTC
clone size: few
J gene: TRBJ2-7
V gene: TRBV28
D gene: .

CDR3 protein: CASSLVPTRSIDTQYF
CDR3 DNA: TGTGCCAGCAGCTTAGTACCTACCCGATCCATTGATACGCAGTATTTT
clone size: .
J gene: TRBJ2-3
V gene: TRBV7-2
D gene: .

CDR3 protein: CAGGGQGGQWTNEKLFF
CDR3 DNA: TGTGCCGGTGGGGGACAGGGAGGCCAGTGGACTAATGAAAAACTGTTTTTT
clone size: .
J gene: TRBJ1-4
V gene: TRBV28
D gene: TRBD1

CDR3 protein: CSSSFPGTSGRYDEQFF
CDR3 DNA: TGTTCCAGCAGCTTCCCTGGGACTAGCGGGAGGTACGATGAGCAGTTCTTC
clone size: few
J gene: TRBJ2-1
V gene: TRBV7-9
D gene: TRBD2

CDR3 protein: CASSQDGGAGTAQHF
CDR3 DNA: TGCGCCAGCAGCCAAGATGGCGGGGCGGGGACGGCCCAGCATTTT
clone size: .
J gene: TRBJ1-5
V gene: TRBV4-3
D gene: .

CDR3 protein: CASSLTRAGGGRNEQFF
CDR3 DNA: TGTGCCAGCAGCTTAACTCGGGCGGGAGGAGGGAGAAATGAGCAGTTCTTC
clone size: .
J gene: TRBJ2-1
V gene: TRBV11-2
D gene: TRBD2

CDR3 protein: CASSLEGASSYNEQFF
CDR3 DNA: TGTGCCAGCAGCTTGGAAGGGGCCAGCTCCTACAATGAGCAGTTCTTC
clone size: once
J gene: TRBJ2-1
V gene: TRBV5-4
D gene: .

CDR3 protein: CASSQDFLQTGEKLFF
CDR3 DNA: TGCGCCAGCAGCCAAGATTTCTTACAGACGGGGGAAAAACTGTTTTTT
clone size: .
J gene: TRBJ1-4
V gene: TRBV4-3
D gene: .

CDR3 protein: CASTRSGGGTQYF
CDR3 DNA: TGTGCCAGCACCCGGTCGGGAGGCGGAACGCAGTATTTT
clone size: .
J gene: TRBJ2-3
V gene: TRBV2
D gene: TRBD2

CDR3 protein: CASSRSGTDSYEQYF
CDR3 DNA: TGTGCCAGCAGCCGATCCGGGACAGACTCCTACGAGCAGTACTTC
clone size: .
J gene: TRBJ2-7
V gene: TRBV7-9
D gene: TRBD1

CDR3 protein: CASSLGTSGRRSDTQYF
CDR3 DNA: TGTGCCAGCAGCTTGGGGACTAGCGGGAGAAGGTCAGATACGCAGTATTTT
clone size: .
J gene: TRBJ2-3
V gene: TRBV5-4
D gene: TRBD2

CDR3 protein: CASTRLAAPYEQYF
CDR3 DNA: TGTGCCAGCACCAGGCTAGCGGCCCCCTACGAGCAGTACTTC
clone size: .
J gene: TRBJ2-7
V gene: TRBV28
D gene: TRBD2

CDR3 protein: CASSPTGVGTEAFF
CDR3 DNA: TGTGCCAGCAGCCCTACAGGGGTTGGCACTGAAGCTTTCTTT
clone size: .
J gene: TRBJ1-1
V gene: TRBV11-3
D gene: TRBD1

CDR3 protein: CASGLAGGEQFF
CDR3 DNA: TGTGCCAGCGGACTAGCGGGTGGCGAGCAGTTCTTC
clone size: .
J gene: TRBJ2-1
V gene: TRBV7-3
D gene: TRBD2

CDR3 protein: CASSPGQGYGYTF
CDR3 DNA: TGTGCCAGCAGCCCAGGACAGGGGTATGGCTACACCTTC
clone size: .
J gene: TRBJ1-2
V gene: TRBV5-4
D gene: TRBD1

CDR3 protein: CASSVGLAGLSQETQYF
CDR3 DNA: TGTGCCAGCAGCGTGGGACTAGCGGGACTAAGCCAAGAGACCCAGTACTTC
clone size: .
J gene: TRBJ2-5
V gene: TRBV7-9
D gene: TRBD2

CDR3 protein: CASSYVRSSGNTIYF
CDR3 DNA: TGTGCCAGCAGTTACGTAAGGAGCTCTGGAAACACCATATATTTT
clone size: .
J gene: TRBJ1-3
V gene: TRBV6-5
D gene: .

CDR3 protein: CASSFLSLQETQYF
CDR3 DNA: TGTGCCAGCAGTTTCCTCAGTCTCCAAGAGACCCAGTACTTC
clone size: .
J gene: TRBJ2-5
V gene: TRBV6-5
D gene: .

CDR3 protein: CASRTAYSYEQYF
CDR3 DNA: TGTGCCAGCCGGACAGCATACTCCTACGAGCAGTACTTC
clone size: .
J gene: TRBJ2-7
V gene: TRBV27
D gene: .

CDR3 protein: CASHRDTYNEQFF
CDR3 DNA: TGTGCCAGCCACCGGGACACGTACAATGAGCAGTTCTTC
clone size: few
J gene: TRBJ2-1
V gene: TRBV7-9
D gene: .

CDR3 protein: CASSEQGLRANEQFF
CDR3 DNA: TGTGCCAGCAGTGAACAGGGACTAAGGGCGAATGAGCAGTTCTTC
clone size: .
J gene: TRBJ2-1
V gene: TRBV6-1
D gene: TRBD2

CDR3 protein: CASSIVGVGRHGEQFF
CDR3 DNA: TGTGCCAGTAGTATAGTGGGAGTTGGCCGGCATGGTGAGCAGTTCTTC
clone size: once
J gene: TRBJ2-1
V gene: TRBV19
D gene: .

CDR3 protein: CSVDETGGSFEQFF
CDR3 DNA: TGCAGCGTTGATGAGACAGGGGGCTCTTTTGAGCAGTTCTTC
clone size: .
J gene: TRBJ2-1
V gene: TRBV29-1
D gene: TRBD1

CDR3 protein: CASSFGTGGAYGYTF
CDR3 DNA: TGTGCCAGCAGCTTCGGGACAGGGGGCGCCTATGGCTACACCTTC
clone size: .
J gene: TRBJ1-2
V gene: TRBV7-2
D gene: TRBD1